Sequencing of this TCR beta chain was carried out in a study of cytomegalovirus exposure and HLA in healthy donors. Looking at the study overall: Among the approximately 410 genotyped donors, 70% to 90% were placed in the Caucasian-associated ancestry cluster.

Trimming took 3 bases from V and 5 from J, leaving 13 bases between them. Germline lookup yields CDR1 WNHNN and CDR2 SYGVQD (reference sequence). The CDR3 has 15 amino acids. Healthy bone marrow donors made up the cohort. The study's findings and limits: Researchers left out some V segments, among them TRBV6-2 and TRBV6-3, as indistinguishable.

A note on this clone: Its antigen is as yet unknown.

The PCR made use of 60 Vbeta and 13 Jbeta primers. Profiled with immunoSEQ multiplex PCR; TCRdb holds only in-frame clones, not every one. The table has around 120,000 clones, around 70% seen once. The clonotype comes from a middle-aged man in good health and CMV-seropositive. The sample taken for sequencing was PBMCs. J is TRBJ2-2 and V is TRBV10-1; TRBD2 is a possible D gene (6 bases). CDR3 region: CASSDGGAGTGELFF. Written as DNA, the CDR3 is TGCGCCAGCAGTGATGGCGGAGCGGGTACCGGGGAGCTGTTTTTT.